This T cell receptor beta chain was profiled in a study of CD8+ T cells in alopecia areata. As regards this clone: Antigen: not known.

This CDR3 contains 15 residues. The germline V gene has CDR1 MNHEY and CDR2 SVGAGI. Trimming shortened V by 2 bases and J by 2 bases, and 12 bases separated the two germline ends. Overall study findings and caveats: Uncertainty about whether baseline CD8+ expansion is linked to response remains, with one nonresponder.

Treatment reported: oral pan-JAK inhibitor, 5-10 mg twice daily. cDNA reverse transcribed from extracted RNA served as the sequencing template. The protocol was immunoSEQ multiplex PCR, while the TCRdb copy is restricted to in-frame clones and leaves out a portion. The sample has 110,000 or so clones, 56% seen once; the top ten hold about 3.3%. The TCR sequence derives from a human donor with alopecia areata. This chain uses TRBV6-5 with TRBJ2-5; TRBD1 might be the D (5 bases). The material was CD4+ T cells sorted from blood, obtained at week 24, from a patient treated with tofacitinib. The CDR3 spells CASSYGARRQETQYF. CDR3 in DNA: TGTGCCAGCAGTTACGGGGCTAGACGTCAAGAGACCCAGTACTTC.